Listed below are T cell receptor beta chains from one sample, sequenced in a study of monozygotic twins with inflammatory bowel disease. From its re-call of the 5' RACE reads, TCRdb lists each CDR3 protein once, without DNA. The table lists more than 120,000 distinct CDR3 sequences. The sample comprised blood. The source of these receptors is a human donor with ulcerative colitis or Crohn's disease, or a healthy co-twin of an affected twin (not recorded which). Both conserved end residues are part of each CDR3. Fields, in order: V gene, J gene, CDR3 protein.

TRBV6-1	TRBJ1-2	CASSTDPRPHYGYTF
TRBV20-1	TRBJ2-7	CSARPTDRGRMYEQYF
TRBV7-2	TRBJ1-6	CASSLAPSYNSPLHF
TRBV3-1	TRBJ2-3	CASSPGLANTDTQYF
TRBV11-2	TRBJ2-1	CASSLNRGIRFEQFF
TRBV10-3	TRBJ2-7	CAISDGEVPRRQYF
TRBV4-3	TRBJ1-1	CASSHRARGTEAFF
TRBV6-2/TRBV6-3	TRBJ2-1	CASSLHNEQFF
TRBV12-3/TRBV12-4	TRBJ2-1	CASSAAAGGDYNEQFF
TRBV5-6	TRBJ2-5	CASGGTARYQETQYF
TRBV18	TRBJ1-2	CASSPRTDSPWGYTF
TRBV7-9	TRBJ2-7	CASSPTGTRTYEQYF
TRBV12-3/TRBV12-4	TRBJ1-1	CASSLGVVHEDRRRGRGFF
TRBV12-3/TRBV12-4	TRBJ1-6	CASSLTGGLSPLHF
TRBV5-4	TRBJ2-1	CASSRQGSGEQFF
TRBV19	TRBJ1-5	CASSIRSSNQPQHF
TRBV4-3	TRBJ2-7	CASSPKTWGEQYF
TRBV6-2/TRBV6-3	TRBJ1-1	CASSYSGGGLKAFF
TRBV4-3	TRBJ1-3	CASSLSLHDISGNTIYF